This T cell receptor beta chain was found in a study of blood T cell repertoires in COVID-19. Study background: PBMCs, B-cell-depleted T cells, or T cells were the source of the cDNA or gDNA that made up the material.

Per the original methods: Amplification of reference gene primers provided the estimated nucleated cell counts. Using immunoSEQ multiplex PCR, the repertoire was profiled, and TCRdb retains in-frame clones only, with some absent. V, J and clone size derive from that table, while D and trimming were established from the DNA sequence. The sample holds some 70,000 clones; about 80% are singletons and the top ten take more than 0.7%. The CDR3 is 16 residues long. Germline V gene lookup returns CDR1 SGHTA and CDR2 FQGNSA. V gave up 6 bases and J gave up 4 bases; unmatched junction bases: 7. V usage is TRBV7-2 and J usage is TRBJ2-3; 13 bases line up with TRBD2. Sequencing was done on a sample of peripheral blood. The source is a woman in her 70s with acute or convalescent COVID-19. CDR3 sequence: CASRRTSGGASDTQYF. CDR3 in DNA: TGTGCCAGCAGACGAACTAGCGGGGGGGCCTCAGATACGCAGTATTTT.